The 10 T cell receptor beta chains below all came from one sample that was sequenced in a study of regulatory T cells in long-lasting Graves disease. Sequencing libraries for TCR beta were prepared with iRepertoire HTBI primers and Arm-PCR of CDR3 regions. TCRdb fed the multiplex PCR reads into MiXCR, producing one record per CDR3 protein. The sample holds roughly 400,000 distinct CDR3 sequences, under 25% seen once. The time point here: persistent/refractory GD, antithyroid drugs over 5 years with positive TRAb. Making the TCR library involved RNA that had been extracted from PBMCs. The sequenced sample was peripheral blood mononuclear cells (PBMCs), obtained when the disease was refractory, from a patient treated with antithyroid drugs. The origin of the receptors is a female donor with Graves disease.

J is TRBJ1-5 and V is TRBV20-1, with D uncertain. CDR1 is DFQATT, CDR2 SNEGSKA, per germline (reference sequence). This CDR3 contains 17 residues. V shed 0 bases and J shed 4 bases, with 19 bases lying between them. In DNA form, the CDR3 reads TGCAGTGCTAGAGATTTCGCGAGGCGCGGAGGTAATCAGCCCCAGCATTTT. This sequence encodes CSARDFARRGGNQPQHF.

This clonotype has at least ten counts. This chain uses TRBV2 with TRBJ1-2; tentative D call: TRBD1 (6 bases). Per the germline V gene, CDR1 is SNHLY and CDR2 is FYNNEI. The V end lost 8 bases, the J end lost 4 bases, and 17 bases lay between the germline ends. The CDR3 totals 14 residues. CDR3 sequence reads: CASPGQRQSYGYTF. In DNA form, the CDR3 reads TGTGCCAGCCCCGGACAGAGACAGAGCTATGGCTACACCTTC. The full variable domain, its missing parts supplied by reference TRBV2 and TRBJ1-2, is EPEVTQTPSHQVTQMGQEVILRCVPISNHLYFYWYRQILGQKVEFLVSFYNNEISEKSEIFDDQFSVERPDGSNFTLKIRSTKLEDSAMYFCASPGQRQSYGYTFGSGTRLTVV.

This clonotype was detected many times. This chain uses TRBV7-2 with TRBJ1-2, with 9 bases matching TRBD1. CDR3 size: 13 residues. V shed 5 bases and J 7 bases; nucleotides not matched to a gene: 5. Germline CDR1 reads SGHTA; CDR2 reads FQGNSA. CDR3 sequence reads: CASSPRTGVGYTF. The CDR3 bases are TGTGCCAGCAGCCCCCGGACAGGGGTTGGCTACACCTTC.

This clonotype turned up a few times. The V gene is TRBV5-1, the J gene TRBJ2-1, with D uncertain. Germline CDR1 is SGHRS and CDR2 is YFSETQ. CDR3 length: 13 residues. The V gene lost 4 bases and the J gene lost 5 bases, with 10 bases spanning the gap. Here the CDR3 reads CASSPDRDNEQFF. The CDR3 bases are TGCGCCAGCAGCCCGGACCGAGACAATGAGCAGTTCTTC.

Ten or more counts support this clonotype. The chain has TRBV20-1 and TRBJ1-2; D gene unclear. The CDR3 is 11 amino acids. In germline, CDR1 is DFQATT, CDR2 SNEGSKA (reference sequence). V lost 0 bases, J lost 3 bases, and 2 bases lay in between. The CDR3 coding sequence is TGCAGTGCTAGAGATGACTATGGCTACACCTTC. It yields the protein CSARDDYGYTF.

In its sample, this clonotype was seen many times. The chain combines TRBV20-1 with TRBJ2-5; D tentatively reads TRBD1 or TRBD2 (5 bases each). CDR3 length: 15 residues. V lost 1 base, J lost 0 bases, and 12 bases lay in between. Germline V gene sequence: CDR1 DFQATT, CDR2 SNEGSKA (reference sequence). In nucleotides, the CDR3 is TGCAGTGCTAGAGTTGTCAGAGGGGACCAAGAGACCCAGTACTTC. Translation: CSARVVRGDQETQYF.

The chain combines TRBV6-1 with TRBJ2-2; D gene ambiguous. CDR3 size: 15 residues. V was cut by 9 bases and J by 0 bases, with 14 bases left in between. Germline V gene lookup returns CDR1 MNHNS and CDR2 SASEGT. The CDR3 sequence: CASGSVFANTGELFF. The CDR3 region has the DNA TGTGCCAGTGGAAGCGTGTTCGCGAACACCGGGGAGCTGTTTTTT.

As concerns this clonotype: Given a much more abundant clone one base away, this may be a read error. Since the CDR3 does not end with the conserved phenylalanine or tryptophan, this likely comes from a read error. The J gene is TRBJ2-6, the V gene TRBV7-2; 8 nucleotides match TRBD2. This CDR3 has 16 residues. The V and J ends lost 2 bases and 3 bases, in that order; junction bases with no gene match: 3. Germline CDR1 SGHTA, CDR2 FQGNSA. The CDR3, as DNA: TGTGCCAGCAGCTTACGGGCGGGAGGTGGGGCCAACGTCCTGACTTCC. Translating gives CASSLRAGGGANVLTS.

This rearrangement joins TRBV20-1 to TRBJ2-3, with D tentatively TRBD1 (6 bases). The CDR3 loop spans 16 amino acids. Trimming removed 0 bases from V and 6 bases from J, with 19 bases in between. Germline CDR1 and CDR2: DFQATT and SNEGSKA (reference sequence). As DNA, the CDR3 is TGCAGTGCTAGAGACCGGAAGGGGACACGTCTGGATACGCAGTATTTT. Encoded protein: CSARDRKGTRLDTQYF.

The V gene is TRBV19, the J gene TRBJ1-2; 8 bases agree with TRBD1. CDR3 length: 12 residues. CDR1 LNHDA and CDR2 SQIVND come from the germline V gene (reference sequence). V trimming: 7 bases; J trimming: 8 bases; junction bases outside the gene matches: 6. CDR3 residues: CASNRGGDGYTF. In DNA, the CDR3 is TGTGCCAGTAACAGGGGGGGGGACGGCTACACCTTC.